This passage covers 4 T cell receptor beta chains from one sample sequenced in a study of T cells after yellow fever vaccination. TCRdb analysed the 5' RACE reads with MiXCR anew, one entry per CDR3 protein. The table has 450,000 to 600,000 distinct CDR3 sequences, around an eighth seen once; the top ten hold 11% to 15%. Here the sequenced sample was PBMCs, taken on the day of the yellow fever booster vaccination. The receptors were gathered from a man between 25 and 39 years old who received the YFV17D yellow fever vaccine.

The J gene is TRBJ2-4, the V gene TRBV30; D assignment may be TRBD1 or TRBD2 (5 bases each). The V end lost 5 bases, the J end lost 8 bases, and 16 bases lay between the germline ends. The CDR3 has 13 amino acids. CDR1 is GTSNPN, CDR2 SVGIG, per germline (reference sequence). CDR3 DNA sequence: TGTGCCTGGGGGACGGGCCCGTCGGACATTCAGTACTTC. Protein sequence: CAWGTGPSDIQYF.

The chain joins TRBV7-2 to TRBJ2-1; D possibly matches TRBD1 or TRBD2 (5 bases each). Looked up from germline, CDR1 is SGHTA and CDR2 is FQGNSA. This CDR3 spans 15 amino acids. The V gene lost 1 base and the J gene lost 6 bases, with 13 bases spanning the gap. CDR3 nucleotides: TGTGCCAGCAGCTTAGTCTGGGGGAGAGGCAATGAGCAGTTCTTC. Amino acid sequence: CASSLVWGRGNEQFF.

This clonotype was picked up a small number of times. The V call is TRBV5-1, the J call TRBJ2-2, with TRBD1 as a possible D gene (6 bases). From germline, CDR1 is SGHRS and CDR2 YFSETQ. CDR3 length: 15 residues. The V end was cut by 5 bases, the J end by 5 bases, with 16 bases between. The CDR3 DNA follows: TGCGCCAGCAGACCGCTCCAGGGGCCTACCGGGGAGCTGTTTTTT. Amino acids: CASRPLQGPTGELFF. Full variable domain (remainder filled in from reference TRBV5-1 and TRBJ2-2): KAGVTQTPRYLIKTRGQQVTLSCSPISGHRSVSWYQQTPGQGLQFLFEYFSETQRNKGNFPGRFSGRQFSNSRSEMNVSTLELGDSALYLCASRPLQGPTGELFFGEGSRLTVL.

The rearrangement links TRBV18 to TRBJ2-7; D is unclear. CDR1 and CDR2 (germline): KGHSH, LQKENI. This CDR3 has 17 residues. Trimming shortened V by 3 bases and J by 4 bases, and 22 bases separated the two germline ends. CDR3 in amino acids: CASSPRNVPVQGYEQYF. Written as DNA, the CDR3 is TGTGCCAGCTCACCCCGGAATGTGCCGGTACAAGGTTACGAGCAGTACTTC.